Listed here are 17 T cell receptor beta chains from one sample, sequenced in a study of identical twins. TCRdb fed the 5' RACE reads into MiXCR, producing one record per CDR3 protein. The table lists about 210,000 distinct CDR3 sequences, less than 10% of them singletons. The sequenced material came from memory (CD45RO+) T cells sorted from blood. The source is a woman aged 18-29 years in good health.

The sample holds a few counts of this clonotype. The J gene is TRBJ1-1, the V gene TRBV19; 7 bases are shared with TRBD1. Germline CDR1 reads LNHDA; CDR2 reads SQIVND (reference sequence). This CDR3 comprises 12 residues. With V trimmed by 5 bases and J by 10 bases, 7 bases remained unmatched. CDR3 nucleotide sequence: TGTGCCAGTAGTCCCACTCGACAGGGAGCTTTCTTT. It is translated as CASSPTRQGAFF.

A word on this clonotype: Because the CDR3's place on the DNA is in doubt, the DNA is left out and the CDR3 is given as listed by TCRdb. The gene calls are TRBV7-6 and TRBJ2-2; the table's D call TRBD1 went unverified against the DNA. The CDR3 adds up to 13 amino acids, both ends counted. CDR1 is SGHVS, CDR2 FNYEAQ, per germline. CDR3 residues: CASSVDNIGSCFF.

The CDR3 here is CASSKQVAGAPGSEQFF. DNA for the CDR3: TGTGCCAGCAGCAAGCAGGTAGCGGGGGCGCCTGGTAGTGAGCAGTTCTTC. The rearrangement links TRBV3-1 to TRBJ2-1, with 9 positions matching TRBD2. The V gene's germline CDR1 is LGHDT and CDR2 YNNKEL (reference sequence). The CDR3 spans 17 residues. V shed 5 bases, J shed 9 bases, and the junction held 17 bases outside the gene matches.

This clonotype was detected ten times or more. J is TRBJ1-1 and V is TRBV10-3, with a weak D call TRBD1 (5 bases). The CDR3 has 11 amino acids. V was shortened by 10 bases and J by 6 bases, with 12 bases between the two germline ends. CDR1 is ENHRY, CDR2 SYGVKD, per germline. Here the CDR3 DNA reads TGTGCCACCCGCCGGGGGGCTGAAGCTTTCTTT. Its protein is CATRRGAEAFF.

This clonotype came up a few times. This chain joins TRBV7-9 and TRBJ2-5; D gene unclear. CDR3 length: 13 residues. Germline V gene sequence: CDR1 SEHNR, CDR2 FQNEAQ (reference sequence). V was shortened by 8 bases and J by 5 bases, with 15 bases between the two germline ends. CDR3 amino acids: CASAETTGETQYF. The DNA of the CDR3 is TGTGCCAGCGCCGAGACCACTGGGGAGACCCAGTACTTC.

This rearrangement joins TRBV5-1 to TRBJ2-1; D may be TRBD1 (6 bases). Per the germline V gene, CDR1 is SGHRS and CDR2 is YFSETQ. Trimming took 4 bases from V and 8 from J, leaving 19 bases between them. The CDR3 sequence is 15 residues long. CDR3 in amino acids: CASSRNRVSIDEQFF. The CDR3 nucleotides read TGCGCCAGCAGCCGGAACAGGGTTTCAATTGATGAGCAGTTCTTC.

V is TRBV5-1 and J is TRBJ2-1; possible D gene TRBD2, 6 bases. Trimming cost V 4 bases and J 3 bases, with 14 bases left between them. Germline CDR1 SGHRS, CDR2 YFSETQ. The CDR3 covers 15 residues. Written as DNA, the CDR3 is TGCGCCAGCAGCGAGGAGGGTAGCGGCTACAATGAGCAGTTCTTC. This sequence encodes CASSEEGSGYNEQFF.

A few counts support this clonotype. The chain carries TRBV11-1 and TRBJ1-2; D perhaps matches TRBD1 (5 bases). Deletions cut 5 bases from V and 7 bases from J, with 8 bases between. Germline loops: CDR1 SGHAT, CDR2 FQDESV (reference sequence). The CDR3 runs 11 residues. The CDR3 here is CASSNQGGYTF. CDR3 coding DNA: TGTGCCAGCAGCAACCAGGGTGGCTACACCTTC.

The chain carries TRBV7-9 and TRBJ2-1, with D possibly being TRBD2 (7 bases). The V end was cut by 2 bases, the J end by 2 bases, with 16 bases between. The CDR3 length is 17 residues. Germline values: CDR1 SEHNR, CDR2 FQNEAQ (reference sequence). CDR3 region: CASSLRGGDPPYNEQFF. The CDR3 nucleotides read TGTGCCAGCAGCTTAAGGGGGGGGGATCCCCCCTACAATGAGCAGTTCTTC.

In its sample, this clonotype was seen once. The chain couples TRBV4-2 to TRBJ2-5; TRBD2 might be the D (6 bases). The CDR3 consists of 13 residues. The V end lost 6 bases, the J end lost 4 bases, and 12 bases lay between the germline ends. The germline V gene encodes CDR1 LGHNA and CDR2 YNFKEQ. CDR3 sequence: CASRRGSGETQYF. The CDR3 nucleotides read TGTGCCAGCAGACGGGGGAGTGGAGAGACCCAGTACTTC.

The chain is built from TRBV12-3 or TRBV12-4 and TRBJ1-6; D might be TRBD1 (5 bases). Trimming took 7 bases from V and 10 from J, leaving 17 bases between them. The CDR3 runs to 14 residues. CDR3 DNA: TGTGCCAGCACCTTGAGGCAGGGAAGGTCACCCCTCCACTTT. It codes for CASTLRQGRSPLHF.

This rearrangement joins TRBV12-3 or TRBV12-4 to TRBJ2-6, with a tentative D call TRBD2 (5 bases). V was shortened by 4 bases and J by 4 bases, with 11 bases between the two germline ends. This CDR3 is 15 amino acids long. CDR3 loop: CASSYGDRGANVLTF. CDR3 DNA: TGTGCCAGCAGTTACGGGGATAGGGGGGCCAACGTCCTGACTTTC.

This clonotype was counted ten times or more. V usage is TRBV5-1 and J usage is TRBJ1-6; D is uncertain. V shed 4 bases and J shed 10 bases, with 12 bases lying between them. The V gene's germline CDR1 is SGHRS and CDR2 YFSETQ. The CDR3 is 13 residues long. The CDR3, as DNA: TGCGCCAGCAGCCCACCAGGAGGCTCACCCCTCCACTTT. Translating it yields CASSPPGGSPLHF.

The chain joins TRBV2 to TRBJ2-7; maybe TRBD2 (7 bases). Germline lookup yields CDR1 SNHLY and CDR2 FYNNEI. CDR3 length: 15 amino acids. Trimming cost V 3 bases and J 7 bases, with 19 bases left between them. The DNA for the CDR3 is TGTGCCAGCAGTGACCCGAAGGGGGGGTTTCGGGAGCAGTACTTC. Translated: CASSDPKGGFREQYF.

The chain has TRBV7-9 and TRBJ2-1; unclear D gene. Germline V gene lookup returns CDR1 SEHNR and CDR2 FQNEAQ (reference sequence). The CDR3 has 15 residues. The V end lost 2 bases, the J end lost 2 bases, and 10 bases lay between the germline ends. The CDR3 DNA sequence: TGTGCCAGCAGCTTATCCAGTATAACCTACAATGAGCAGTTCTTC. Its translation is CASSLSSITYNEQFF.

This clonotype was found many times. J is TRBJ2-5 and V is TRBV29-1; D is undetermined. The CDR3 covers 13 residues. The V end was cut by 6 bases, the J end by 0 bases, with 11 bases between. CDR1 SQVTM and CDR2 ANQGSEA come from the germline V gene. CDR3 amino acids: CSVAYRYQETQYF. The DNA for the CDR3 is TGCAGCGTCGCATATCGCTACCAAGAGACCCAGTACTTC.

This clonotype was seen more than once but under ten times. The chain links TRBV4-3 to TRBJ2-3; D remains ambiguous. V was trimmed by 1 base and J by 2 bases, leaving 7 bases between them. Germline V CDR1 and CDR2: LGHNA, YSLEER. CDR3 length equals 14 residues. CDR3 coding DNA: TGCGCCAGCAGCCAAGCAGGCTACACAGATACGCAGTATTTT. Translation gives CASSQAGYTDTQYF.